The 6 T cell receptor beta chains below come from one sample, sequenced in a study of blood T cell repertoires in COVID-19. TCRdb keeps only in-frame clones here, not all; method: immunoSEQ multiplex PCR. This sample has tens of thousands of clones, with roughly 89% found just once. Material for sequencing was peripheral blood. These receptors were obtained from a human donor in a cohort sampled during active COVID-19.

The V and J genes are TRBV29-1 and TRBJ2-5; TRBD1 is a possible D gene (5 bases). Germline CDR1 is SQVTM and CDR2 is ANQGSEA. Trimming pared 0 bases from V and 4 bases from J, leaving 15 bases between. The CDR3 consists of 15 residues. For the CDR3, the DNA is TGCAGCGTTGAAGATAAAGTTGGGGCCCCAGAGACCCAGTACTTC. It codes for CSVEDKVGAPETQYF. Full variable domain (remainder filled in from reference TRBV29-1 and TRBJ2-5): SAVISQKPSRDICQRGTSLTIQCQVDSQVTMMFWYRQQPGQSLTLIATANQGSEATYESGFVIDKFPISRPNLTFSTLTVSNMSPEDSSIYLCSVEDKVGAPETQYFGPGTRLLVL.

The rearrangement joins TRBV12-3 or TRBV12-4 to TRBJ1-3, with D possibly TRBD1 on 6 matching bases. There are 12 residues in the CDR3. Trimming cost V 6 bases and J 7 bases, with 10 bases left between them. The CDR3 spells CASSPQGNTIYF. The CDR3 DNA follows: TGTGCCAGCAGCCCCCAGGGGAACACCATATATTTT.

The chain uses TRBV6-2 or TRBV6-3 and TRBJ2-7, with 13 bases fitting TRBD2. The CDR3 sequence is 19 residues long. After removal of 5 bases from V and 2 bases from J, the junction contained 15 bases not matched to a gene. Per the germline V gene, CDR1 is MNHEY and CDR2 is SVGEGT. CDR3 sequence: CASSPGLAGANQPAYEQYF. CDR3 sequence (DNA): TGTGCCAGCAGTCCAGGACTAGCGGGGGCCAACCAACCCGCCTACGAGCAGTACTTC.

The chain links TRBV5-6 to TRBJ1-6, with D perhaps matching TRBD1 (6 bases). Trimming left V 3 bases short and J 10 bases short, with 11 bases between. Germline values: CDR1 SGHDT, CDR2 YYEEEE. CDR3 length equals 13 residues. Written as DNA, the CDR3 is TGTGCCAGCAGCTCGGAAGGGGGATCACCCCTCCACTTT. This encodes CASSSEGGSPLHF.

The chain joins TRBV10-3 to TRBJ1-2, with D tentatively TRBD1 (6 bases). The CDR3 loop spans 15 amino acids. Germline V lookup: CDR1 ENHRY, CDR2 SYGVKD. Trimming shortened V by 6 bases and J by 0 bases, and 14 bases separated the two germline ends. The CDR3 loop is CAIRDSPNSNYGYTF. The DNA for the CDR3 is TGTGCCATCAGGGACAGCCCTAACTCTAACTATGGCTACACCTTC.

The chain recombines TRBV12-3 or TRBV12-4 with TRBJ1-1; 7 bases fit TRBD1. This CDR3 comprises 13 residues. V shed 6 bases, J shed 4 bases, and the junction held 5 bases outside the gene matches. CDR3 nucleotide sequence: TGTGCCAGCAGATCGACAGGGCCCACTGAAGCTTTCTTT. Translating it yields CASRSTGPTEAFF.